This T cell receptor (beta chain) came from a study of technical replicates of blood from four donors. Deletions cut 5 bases from V and 3 bases from J, with 13 bases between. The germline CDR1 and CDR2 sequences are MDHEN and SYDVKM. The CDR3 has 15 amino acids. Measured with immunoSEQ multiplex PCR; TCRdb has only the in-frame clones, and not every one. This sample yields over 65,000 clones, of which over 85% are seen a single time; under 0.3% belongs to the top ten. The sequenced sample was T cells isolated from PBMCs. The source of this sequence is a human donor in good health. The chain couples TRBV28 to TRBJ1-4; the D gene is possibly TRBD1 (5 bases). The CDR3 nucleotides read TGTGCCAGCAGTCCATGGGAAGGGGCTAATGAAAAACTGTTTTTT. Residues: CASSPWEGANEKLFF.